The entry below describes one T cell receptor beta chain. The sample is drawn from a study of blood T cell repertoires in COVID-19. Study at large: Samples representing acute and convalescent COVID-19 were sourced from the United States, Italy and Spain. The cDNA or gDNA used as material had been derived from T cells, B-cell-depleted T cells, or PBMCs.

This CDR3 region has 14 residues. Germline assignment: CDR1 ENHRY and CDR2 SYGVKD. V was cut by 11 bases and J by 2 bases, with 18 bases left in between. In the original workflow: The assay estimated nucleated cells by amplifying reference gene primers. Sequencing was performed with immunoSEQ multiplex PCR; in TCRdb, only in-frame clones are kept and a portion is missing. Clone size and V and J calls were adopted from that table, with D and trimming inferred from the DNA. The profile shows some 270,000 clones, 75% to 90% of them singletons. The receptor was isolated from a woman in her twenties or thirties with acute COVID-19. The sequenced sample was PBMCs or T cells enriched from blood (not recorded which). The V call is TRBV10-3, the J call TRBJ1-1; no definite D call. The CDR3 DNA reads as TGTGCCTCAAGCGCTGTTCGGGATAACACTGAAGCTTTCTTT. This translates into CASSAVRDNTEAFF.